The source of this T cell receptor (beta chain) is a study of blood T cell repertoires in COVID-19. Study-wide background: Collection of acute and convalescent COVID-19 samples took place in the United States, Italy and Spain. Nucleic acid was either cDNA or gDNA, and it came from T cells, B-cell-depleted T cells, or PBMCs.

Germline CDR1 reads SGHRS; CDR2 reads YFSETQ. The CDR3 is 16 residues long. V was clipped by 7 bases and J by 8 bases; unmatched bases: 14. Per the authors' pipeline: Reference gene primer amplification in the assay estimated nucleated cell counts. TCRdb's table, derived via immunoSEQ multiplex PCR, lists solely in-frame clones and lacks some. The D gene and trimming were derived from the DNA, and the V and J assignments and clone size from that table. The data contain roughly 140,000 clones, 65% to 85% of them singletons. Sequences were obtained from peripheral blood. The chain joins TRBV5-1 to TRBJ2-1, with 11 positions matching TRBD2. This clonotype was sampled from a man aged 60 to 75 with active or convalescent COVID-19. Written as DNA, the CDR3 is TGCGCCAGCTGGGGGGGTCCGACTAGCGGGACAGATGAGCAGTTCTTC. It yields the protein CASWGGPTSGTDEQFF.